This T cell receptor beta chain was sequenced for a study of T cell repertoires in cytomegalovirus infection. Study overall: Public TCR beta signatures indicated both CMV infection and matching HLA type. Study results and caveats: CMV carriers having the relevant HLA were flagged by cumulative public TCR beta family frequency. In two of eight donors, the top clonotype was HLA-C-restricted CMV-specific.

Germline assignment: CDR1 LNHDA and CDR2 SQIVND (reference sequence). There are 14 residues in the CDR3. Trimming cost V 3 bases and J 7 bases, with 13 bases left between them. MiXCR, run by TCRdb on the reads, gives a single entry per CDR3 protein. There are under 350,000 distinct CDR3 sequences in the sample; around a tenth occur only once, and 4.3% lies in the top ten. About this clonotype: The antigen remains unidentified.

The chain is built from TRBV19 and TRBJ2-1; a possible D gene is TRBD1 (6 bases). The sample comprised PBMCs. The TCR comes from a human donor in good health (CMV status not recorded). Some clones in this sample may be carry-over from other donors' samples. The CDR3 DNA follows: TGTGCCAGTAGTATCGGGACACGGCGGAATGAGCAGTTCTTC. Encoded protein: CASSIGTRRNEQFF.